These T cell receptor beta chains were read from a single sample in a study of long-term antiretroviral therapy in people with HIV. Produced via immunoSEQ multiplex PCR; TCRdb's table is partial and in-frame only. The data contain approximately 27,000 clones, around 90% of them singletons. The sample in question was unsorted PBMCs, obtained approximately 5.1 years after starting antiretroviral therapy. These receptor sequences come from a woman in her thirties or forties with HIV. The CDR3 runs from the conserved cysteine through the conserved F or W. Fields, in order: D gene, J gene, V gene, CDR3 length, CDR3 DNA, CDR3 protein. D genes are given only for firm matches.

TRBD1	TRBJ2-7	TRBV29-1	14	TGCAGCGTTGAATTGCGACAGGGCTCCTACGAGCAGTACTTC	CSVELRQGSYEQYF
NA	TRBJ1-2	TRBV19	14	TGTGCCAGTAGTATAGGGGGAGCCGGTTCTGGCTACACCTTC	CASSIGGAGSGYTF
TRBD1	TRBJ2-7	TRBV29-1	11	TGCAGCGGGCAGGGGGACTACGAGCAGTACTTC	CSGQGDYEQYF
NA	TRBJ1-2	TRBV6-4	17	TGTGCCAGCAGTGAAGACAGTTGGGGCATCTCTAACTATGGCTACACCTTC	CASSEDSWGISNYGYTF
TRBD2	TRBJ2-1	TRBV2	15	TGTGCCAGCACCGACACCTGGACTAGCGGGCGGATTCAGTTCTTC	CASTDTWTSGRIQFF
NA	TRBJ2-5	TRBV19	15	TGTGCCAGTAGTCCGGGCGAGTGGGGAATAGAGACCCAGTACTTC	CASSPGEWGIETQYF
NA	TRBJ2-6	TRBV11-3	17	TGTGCCAGCAGCTTCGATGGGGGTCTCTCTGGGGCCAACGTCCTGACTTTC	CASSFDGGLSGANVLTF
NA	TRBJ2-1	TRBV2	13	TGTGCCAGCAGCAGGGGTGGTGGGAATGAGCAGTTCTTC	CASSRGGGNEQFF
TRBD1	TRBJ2-5	TRBV7-9	15	TGTGCCAGCAGCCGCCGGGACAGCTCACAAGAGACCCAGTACTTC	CASSRRDSSQETQYF
NA	TRBJ2-3	TRBV6-5	13	TGTGCCAGCAGTGACTCGGGACGACTAACGCAGTATTTT	CASSDSGRLTQYF
TRBD1	TRBJ1-5	TRBV19	14	TGTGCCAGTATGGTAACAGGGGGGTCTCAGCCCCAGCATTTT	CASMVTGGSQPQHF